The 20 T cell receptor beta chains in this list originate from one sample, sequenced in a study of T-cell reconstitution after alpha-beta-depleted transplantation in children. Researchers prepared the TCRbeta library using unique molecular identifiers, the study reports. MiXCR, run by TCRdb on the PCR reads, gives a single entry per CDR3 protein. The table has some 72,000 distinct CDR3 sequences, about 7% seen once. Sequences were derived from PBMCs from the stem cell graft donor, sampled from the stem cell graft. The receptors stem from a human donor who donated a stem cell graft to a child with acute lymphoblastic leukemia.

A few counts support this clonotype. The V gene is TRBV19, the J gene TRBJ2-5; D may be TRBD2 (5 bases). The V end lost 6 bases, the J end lost 4 bases, and 15 bases lay between the germline ends. The CDR3 spans 14 residues. Germline CDR1 LNHDA, CDR2 SQIVND (reference sequence). This chain's CDR3 is CASRTTGGGETQYF. Here the CDR3 DNA reads TGTGCCAGTAGAACCACCGGAGGCGGAGAGACCCAGTACTTC.

This clonotype was counted many times. The V call is TRBV19, the J call TRBJ2-1, with a possible D match to TRBD1 (5 bases). V lost 7 bases and J lost 2, with 9 bases in between. Germline-derived CDR1 and CDR2 are LNHDA and SQIVND (reference sequence). The CDR3 has 13 residues. CDR3: CASIQAPYNEQFF. Here the CDR3 DNA reads TGTGCCAGTATACAGGCCCCCTACAATGAGCAGTTCTTC.

This clonotype was seen at least ten times. The J gene is TRBJ2-1, the V gene TRBV5-1; tentative D call: TRBD1 (5 bases). The CDR3 consists of 14 residues. Trimming stripped 0 bases from V and 9 bases from J, with 13 bases between. CDR1 SGHRS and CDR2 YFSETQ come from the germline V gene. The CDR3 region has the DNA TGCGCCAGCAGCTTGGCCGCTGGGGCCGGTGAGCAGTTCTTC. Amino acids: CASSLAAGAGEQFF.

This clonotype was seen many times. The chain couples TRBV20-1 to TRBJ1-6, with D maybe TRBD1 (5 bases). This CDR3 has 15 amino acids. The germline V gene has CDR1 DFQATT and CDR2 SNEGSKA (reference sequence). V was trimmed by 7 bases and J by 2 bases, leaving 15 bases between them. CDR3 in DNA: TGCAGTGTCAGGCAGGGTGCCGCCTATAATTCACCCCTCCACTTT. It is translated as CSVRQGAAYNSPLHF.

This clonotype was recorded at least ten times. The chain carries TRBV6-2 or TRBV6-3 and TRBJ1-5, with TRBD1 identical over 7 bases. This CDR3 has 14 residues. CDR1 is MNHEY and CDR2 is SVGEGT in the germline V gene. Trimming at V came to 6 bases and at J to 9 bases, leaving 11 bases not matched to a gene. CDR3 in DNA: TGTGCCAGCAGCCACAGGGGATCAACTCCGCCCCAGCATTTT. The encoded protein is CASSHRGSTPPQHF.

This sequence joins TRBV20-1 and TRBJ2-5; TRBD1 or TRBD2 may be the D gene (6 bases each). CDR1 and CDR2 (germline): DFQATT, SNEGSKA (reference sequence). Trimming cost V 8 bases and J 5 bases, with 21 bases left between them. The CDR3 covers 14 residues. CDR3 loop: CSTSGGGLGETQYF. The CDR3 DNA sequence: TGCAGTACCTCAGGAGGGGGTCTGGGCGAGACCCAGTACTTC.

This clonotype was detected only a few times. The chain is built from TRBV5-1 and TRBJ1-1; unclear D gene. V lost 2 bases, J lost 0 bases, and 8 bases lay in between. The CDR3 is made up of 14 amino acids. CDR1 and CDR2 (germline): SGHRS, YFSETQ. The CDR3, as DNA: TGCGCCAGCAGCTTTGAGGGATTGAACACTGAAGCTTTCTTT. Protein: CASSFEGLNTEAFF.

This clonotype appeared many times. The V gene is TRBV7-6, the J gene TRBJ2-1; D gene uncertain. V was clipped by 6 bases and J by 0 bases, with 12 bases between them. The CDR3 is made up of 15 amino acids. Germline CDR1 SGHVS, CDR2 FNYEAQ. The CDR3 region has the DNA TGTGCCAGCAGTTATACCCCCAGCTCCTACAATGAGCAGTTCTTC. Protein: CASSYTPSSYNEQFF. Supplemented by reference TRBV7-6 and TRBJ2-1, the full variable domain reads GAGVSQSPRYKVTKRGQDVALRCDPISGHVSLYWYRQALGQGPEFLTYFNYEAQQDKSGLPNDRFSAERPEGSISTLTIQRTEQRDSAMYRCASSYTPSSYNEQFFGPGTRLTVL.

This clonotype was recorded at least ten times. This chain links TRBV5-1 with TRBJ1-4; possibly TRBD1 for D (6 bases). From germline, CDR1 is SGHRS and CDR2 YFSETQ. The V end lost 5 bases, the J end lost 1 base, and 12 bases lay between the germline ends. This CDR3 contains 15 residues. CDR3 nucleotides: TGCGCCAGCAGACGGCAAGGGGGAACTAATGAAAAACTGTTTTTT. This sequence encodes CASRRQGGTNEKLFF.

Ten or more counts support this clonotype. The CDR3 nucleotides read TGTGCCAGCAGCTTAATGGAAAAAGGGCAGTTCTTC. Translated: CASSLMEKGQFF. The chain employs TRBV7-2 and TRBJ2-1; D gene ambiguous. Germline assignment: CDR1 SGHTA and CDR2 FQGNSA. Trimming cost V 2 bases and J 12 bases, with 11 bases left between them. The CDR3 runs 12 residues.

In this sample, this clonotype turned up many times. V usage is TRBV12-3 or TRBV12-4 and J usage is TRBJ2-1; possibly TRBD1 for D (6 bases). Deletions cut 0 bases from V and 6 bases from J, with 9 bases between. CDR3 length: 14 amino acids. CDR3 DNA: TGTGCCAGCAGTTTAGCCGGGACAATCAATGAGCAGTTCTTC. Translation: CASSLAGTINEQFF.

This clonotype was observed at least ten times. This chain joins TRBV11-2 and TRBJ1-6, with a tentative D call TRBD1 (5 bases). V dropped 1 base and J dropped 0 bases, with 13 bases sitting between them. CDR1 is SGHAT and CDR2 is FQNNGV in the germline V gene. This CDR3 contains 18 residues. The CDR3 protein is CASSLVYRKSSYNSPLHF. CDR3 DNA: TGTGCCAGCAGCTTAGTATACAGGAAGAGCTCCTATAATTCACCCCTCCACTTT. The whole variable domain, remainder taken from reference TRBV11-2 and TRBJ1-6, is EAGVAQSPRYKIIEKRQSVAFWCNPISGHATLYWYQQILGQGPKLLIQFQNNGVVDDSQLPKDRFSAERLKGVDSTLKIQPAKLEDSAVYLCASSLVYRKSSYNSPLHFGNGTRLTVT.

This clonotype was recorded many times. This rearrangement joins TRBV7-9 to TRBJ1-1; no clear D gene. The ends were cut back, 5 bases at V and 0 bases at J, with 13 bases in the middle. The germline CDR1 and CDR2 sequences are SEHNR and FQNEAQ (reference sequence). The CDR3 runs 15 residues. Here the CDR3 DNA reads TGTGCCAGCAGCCGCCGGACCCGGATGAACACTGAAGCTTTCTTT. It specifies CASSRRTRMNTEAFF.

Many counts were recorded for this clonotype. The chain carries TRBV2 and TRBJ2-5; D is unresolved. The CDR3 sequence is 14 residues long. Trimming left V 3 bases short and J 5 bases short, with 13 bases between. The germline V gene encodes CDR1 SNHLY and CDR2 FYNNEI. In DNA form, the CDR3 reads TGTGCCAGCAGTGACAGGAGACCCGGGGAGACCCAGTACTTC. This translates into CASSDRRPGETQYF.

The chain recombines TRBV6-5 with TRBJ2-1, with 9 bases matching TRBD2. This CDR3 is built from 16 residues. Germline CDR1 MNHEY, CDR2 SVGAGI. V dropped 6 bases and J dropped 5; count of bases not matched to a gene: 11. The CDR3 DNA is TGTGCCAGCAGGTACCCGGGACTAGCAGGGCACAATGAGCAGTTCTTC. It specifies CASRYPGLAGHNEQFF.

This clonotype was counted at least ten times. The chain has TRBV6-1 and TRBJ2-7; TRBD1 matches at 10 bases. V was clipped by 5 bases and J by 2 bases; unmatched bases: 9. Germline CDR1 reads MNHNS; CDR2 reads SASEGT. The CDR3 length is 16 residues. The CDR3 region is CASSRDRDRGPYEQYF. CDR3 nucleotides: TGTGCCAGCAGTCGCGACCGGGACAGGGGTCCCTACGAGCAGTACTTC.

V usage is TRBV14 and J usage is TRBJ2-1; 11 bases are shared with TRBD2. After removal of 5 bases from V and 3 bases from J, the junction contained 9 bases not matched to a gene. From germline, CDR1 is SGHDN and CDR2 FVKESK. The CDR3 covers 17 residues. The CDR3, as DNA: TGTGCCAGCAGCTTAGGACTAGCGGGTCTCATCTACAATGAGCAGTTCTTC. Translation gives CASSLGLAGLIYNEQFF.

This clonotype was seen at least ten times. The chain links TRBV7-9 to TRBJ2-5, with unresolved D. Trimming stripped 3 bases from V and 4 bases from J, with 9 bases between. The CDR3 totals 13 residues. Germline loops: CDR1 SEHNR, CDR2 FQNEAQ (reference sequence). The DNA for the CDR3 is TGTGCCAGCAGCTTGGTTGGACGAGAGACCCAGTACTTC. This gives the protein CASSLVGRETQYF. Full variable domain (missing parts from reference TRBV7-9 and TRBJ2-5): DTGVSQNPRHKITKRGQNVTFRCDPISEHNRLYWYRQTLGQGPEFLTYFQNEAQLEKSRLLSDRFSAERPKGSFSTLEIQRTEQGDSAMYLCASSLVGRETQYFGPGTRLLVL.

J is TRBJ1-1 and V is TRBV5-1; D not resolved. V lost 2 bases and J 1 base, leaving 6 bases between the germline ends. The CDR3 extends over 13 amino acids. In germline, CDR1 is SGHRS, CDR2 YFSETQ. CDR3 amino acids: CASSLWENTEAFF. The CDR3 DNA sequence: TGCGCCAGCAGCTTATGGGAGAACACTGAAGCTTTCTTT.

This clonotype was detected only a few times. The chain combines TRBV7-9 with TRBJ2-7; 9 positions agree with TRBD1. Germline assignment: CDR1 SEHNR and CDR2 FQNEAQ (reference sequence). CDR3 size: 14 residues. The trim removed 4 bases at V and 3 bases at J, leaving 4 bases unmatched. The CDR3 loop is CASSYGQGIYEQYF. DNA of the CDR3: TGTGCCAGCAGCTACGGACAGGGGATCTACGAGCAGTACTTC.